This TCR beta chain was documented in a study of PD-L1 blockade in urothelial cancer. About the research overall: Atezolizumab, begun by patients in about 2014, was given at 1,200 mg intravenously every 3 weeks. Blood analysis was done at 3 weeks (second dose) and 6 weeks after treatment began.

This clone was observed a handful of times. The target antigen is unknown. Time point: pretreatment peripheral blood. General study results and limits: At the 3-week point, tumor-associated blood clones expanded more in durable-benefit patients.

The V gene's germline CDR1 is MGHRA and CDR2 YSYEKL. Between the trimmed V and J ends, which lost 4 bases and 2 bases, there was a span of 17 bases. CDR3 length: 16 amino acids. Here immunoSEQ multiplex PCR was the method, and the copy in TCRdb shows in-frame clones only, minus some. Among more than 75,000 clones listed, 84% were seen once. The starting material was PBMCs, obtained around atezolizumab (anti-PD-L1) treatment. The source is a man aged 55-75 years with urothelial cancer. The V gene is TRBV4-1, the J gene TRBJ1-2; D is ambiguous. CDR3 sequence reads: CASSPERAATNYGYTF. CDR3 in DNA: TGCGCCAGCAGCCCCGAGCGTGCGGCAACAAACTATGGCTACACCTTC.